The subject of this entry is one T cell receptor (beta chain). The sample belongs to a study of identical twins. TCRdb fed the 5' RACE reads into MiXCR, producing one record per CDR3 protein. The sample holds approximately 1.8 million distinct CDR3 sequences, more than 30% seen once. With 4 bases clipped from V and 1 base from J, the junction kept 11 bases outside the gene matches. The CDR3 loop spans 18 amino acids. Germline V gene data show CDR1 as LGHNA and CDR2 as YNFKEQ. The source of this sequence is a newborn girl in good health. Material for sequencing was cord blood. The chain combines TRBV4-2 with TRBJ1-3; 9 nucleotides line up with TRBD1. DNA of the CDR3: TGTGCCAGCAGCCGTGGGGGACAGGGAAAGAGGTCTGGAAACACCATATATTTT. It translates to CASSRGGQGKRSGNTIYF.